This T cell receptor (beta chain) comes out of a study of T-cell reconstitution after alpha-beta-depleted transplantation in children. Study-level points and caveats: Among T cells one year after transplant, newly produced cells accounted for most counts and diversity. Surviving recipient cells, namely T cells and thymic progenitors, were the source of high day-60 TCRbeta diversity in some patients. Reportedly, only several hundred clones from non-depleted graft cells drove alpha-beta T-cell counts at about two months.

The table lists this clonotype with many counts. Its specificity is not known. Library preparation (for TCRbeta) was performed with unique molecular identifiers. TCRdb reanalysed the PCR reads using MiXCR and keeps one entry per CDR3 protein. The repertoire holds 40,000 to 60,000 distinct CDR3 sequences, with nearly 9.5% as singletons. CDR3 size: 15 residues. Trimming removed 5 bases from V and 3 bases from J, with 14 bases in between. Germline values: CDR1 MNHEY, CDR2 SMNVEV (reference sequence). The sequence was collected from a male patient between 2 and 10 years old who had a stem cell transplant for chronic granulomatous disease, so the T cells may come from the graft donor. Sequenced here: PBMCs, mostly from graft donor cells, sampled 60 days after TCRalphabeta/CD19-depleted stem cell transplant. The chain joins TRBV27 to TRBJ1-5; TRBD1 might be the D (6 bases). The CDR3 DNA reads TGTGCCAGCAGTACCACGGGACACCTCAATCAGCCCCAGCATTTT. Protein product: CASSTTGHLNQPQHF.